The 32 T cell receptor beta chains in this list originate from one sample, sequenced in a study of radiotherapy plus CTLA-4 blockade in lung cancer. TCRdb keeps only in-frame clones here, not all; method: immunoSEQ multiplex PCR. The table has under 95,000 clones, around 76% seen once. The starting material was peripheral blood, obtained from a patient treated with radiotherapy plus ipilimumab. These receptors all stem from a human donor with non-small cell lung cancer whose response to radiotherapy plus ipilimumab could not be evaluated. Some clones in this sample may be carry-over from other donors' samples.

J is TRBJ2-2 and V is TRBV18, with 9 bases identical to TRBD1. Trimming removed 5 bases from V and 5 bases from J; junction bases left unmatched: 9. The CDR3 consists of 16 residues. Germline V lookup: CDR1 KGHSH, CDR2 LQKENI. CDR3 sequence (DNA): TGTGCCAGCTCATCCACCGTGACAGGGGGAACCGGGGAGCTGTTTTTT. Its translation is CASSSTVTGGTGELFF.

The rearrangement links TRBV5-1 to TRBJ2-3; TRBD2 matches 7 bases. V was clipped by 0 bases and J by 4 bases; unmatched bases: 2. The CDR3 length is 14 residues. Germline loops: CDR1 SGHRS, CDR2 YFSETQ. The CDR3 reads CASSLERGADTQYF. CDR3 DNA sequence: TGCGCCAGCAGCTTGGAACGGGGGGCAGATACGCAGTATTTT.

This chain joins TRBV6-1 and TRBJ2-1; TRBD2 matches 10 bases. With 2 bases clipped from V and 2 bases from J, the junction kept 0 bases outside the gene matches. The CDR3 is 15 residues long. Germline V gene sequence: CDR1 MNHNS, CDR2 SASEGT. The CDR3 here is CASSELAGAYNEQFF. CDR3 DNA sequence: TGTGCCAGCAGTGAACTAGCGGGGGCCTACAATGAGCAGTTCTTC.

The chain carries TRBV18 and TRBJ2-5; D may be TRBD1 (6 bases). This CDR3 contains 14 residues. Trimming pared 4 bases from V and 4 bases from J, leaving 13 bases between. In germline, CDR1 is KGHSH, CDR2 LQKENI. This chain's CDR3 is CASSLGQLGETQYF. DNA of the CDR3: TGTGCCAGCTCACTAGGACAGTTGGGAGAGACCCAGTACTTC.

CDR3 sequence reads: CASSLDLISSTDTQYF. The CDR3 DNA reads TGTGCCAGCAGTCTAGACTTGATCTCTAGCACAGATACGCAGTATTTT. This rearrangement joins TRBV28 to TRBJ2-3; D uncertain. Germline CDR1 and CDR2: MDHEN and SYDVKM. V was clipped by 5 bases and J by 0 bases, with 15 bases between them. CDR3 length: 16 residues.

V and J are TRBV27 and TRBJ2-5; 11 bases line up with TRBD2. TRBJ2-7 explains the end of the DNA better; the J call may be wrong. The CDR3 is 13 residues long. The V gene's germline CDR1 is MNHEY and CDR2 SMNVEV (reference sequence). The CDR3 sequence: CASRPSGGSEQYF. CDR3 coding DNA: TGTGCCAGCAGACCTAGCGGGGGGAGCGAGCAGTACTTC.

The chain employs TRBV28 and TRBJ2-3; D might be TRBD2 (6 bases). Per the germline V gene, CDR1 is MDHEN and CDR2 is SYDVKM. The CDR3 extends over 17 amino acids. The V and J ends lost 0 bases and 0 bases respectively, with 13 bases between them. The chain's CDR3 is CASSLWVGGTSTDTQYF. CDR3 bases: TGTGCCAGCAGTTTATGGGTTGGGGGGACCAGCACAGATACGCAGTATTTT.

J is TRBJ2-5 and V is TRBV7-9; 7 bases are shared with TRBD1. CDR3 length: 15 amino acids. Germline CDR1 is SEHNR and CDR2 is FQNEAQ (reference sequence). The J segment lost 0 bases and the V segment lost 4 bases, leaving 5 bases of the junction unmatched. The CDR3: CASSWGTDNQETQYF. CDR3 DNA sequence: TGTGCCAGCAGCTGGGGGACAGACAACCAAGAGACCCAGTACTTC.

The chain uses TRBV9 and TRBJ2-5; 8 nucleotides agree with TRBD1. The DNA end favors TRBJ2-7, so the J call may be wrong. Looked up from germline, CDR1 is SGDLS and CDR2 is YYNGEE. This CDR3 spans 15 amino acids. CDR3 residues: CASSVAGGGEDEQYF. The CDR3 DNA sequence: TGTGCCAGCAGCGTCGCAGGGGGCGGGGAGGACGAGCAGTACTTC.

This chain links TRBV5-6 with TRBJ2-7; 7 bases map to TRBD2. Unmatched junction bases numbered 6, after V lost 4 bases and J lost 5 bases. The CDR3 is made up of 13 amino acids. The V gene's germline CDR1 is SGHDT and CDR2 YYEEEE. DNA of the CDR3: TGTGCCAGCAGCCCGGGAGGAGAAGACGAGCAGTACTTC. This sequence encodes CASSPGGEDEQYF. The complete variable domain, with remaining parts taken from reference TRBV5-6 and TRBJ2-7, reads DAGVTQSPTHLIKTRGQQVTLRCSPKSGHDTVSWYQQALGQGPQFIFQYYEEEERQRGNFPDRFSGHQFPNYSSELNVNALLLGDSALYLCASSPGGEDEQYFGPGTRLTVT.

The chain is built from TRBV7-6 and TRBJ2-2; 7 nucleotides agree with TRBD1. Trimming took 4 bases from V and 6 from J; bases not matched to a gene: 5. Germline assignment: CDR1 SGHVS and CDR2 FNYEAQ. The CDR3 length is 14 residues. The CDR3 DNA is TGTGCCAGCAGCTCAGGGGGTCGGTCCGGGGAGCTGTTTTTT. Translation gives CASSSGGRSGELFF.

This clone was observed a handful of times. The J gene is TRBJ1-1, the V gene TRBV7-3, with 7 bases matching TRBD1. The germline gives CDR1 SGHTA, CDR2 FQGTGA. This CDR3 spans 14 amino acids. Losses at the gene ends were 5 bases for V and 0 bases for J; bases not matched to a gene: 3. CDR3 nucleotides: TGTGCCAGCAGCCCGACAGGGTTGAACACTGAAGCTTTCTTT. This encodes CASSPTGLNTEAFF.

For the CDR3, the DNA is TGTGCCAGCAGGCGGGGACGGGCGGATCAGCCCCAGCATTTT. It encodes CASRRGRADQPQHF. The rearrangement links TRBV27 to TRBJ1-5; tentative D call: TRBD1 (5 bases). From germline, CDR1 is MNHEY and CDR2 SMNVEV (reference sequence). V gave up 6 bases and J gave up 5 bases, with 14 bases separating them. This CDR3 contains 14 residues.

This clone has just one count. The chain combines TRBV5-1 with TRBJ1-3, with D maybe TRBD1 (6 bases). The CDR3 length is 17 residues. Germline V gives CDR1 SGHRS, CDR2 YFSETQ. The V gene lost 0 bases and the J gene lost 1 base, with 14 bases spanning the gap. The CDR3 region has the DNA TGCGCCAGCAGCTTGGGAGGACAGTTCCTTTCTGGAAACACCATATATTTT. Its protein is CASSLGGQFLSGNTIYF. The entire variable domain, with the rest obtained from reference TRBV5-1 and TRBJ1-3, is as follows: KAGVTQTPRYLIKTRGQQVTLSCSPISGHRSVSWYQQTPGQGLQFLFEYFSETQRNKGNFPGRFSGRQFSNSRSEMNVSTLELGDSALYLCASSLGGQFLSGNTIYFGEGSWLTVV.

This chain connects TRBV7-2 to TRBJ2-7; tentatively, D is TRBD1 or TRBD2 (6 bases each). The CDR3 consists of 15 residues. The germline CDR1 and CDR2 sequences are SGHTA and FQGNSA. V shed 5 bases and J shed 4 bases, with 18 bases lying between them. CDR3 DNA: TGTGCCAGCAGCGTAGGGGGACTCGGGTATTACGAGCAGTACTTC. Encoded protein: CASSVGGLGYYEQYF.

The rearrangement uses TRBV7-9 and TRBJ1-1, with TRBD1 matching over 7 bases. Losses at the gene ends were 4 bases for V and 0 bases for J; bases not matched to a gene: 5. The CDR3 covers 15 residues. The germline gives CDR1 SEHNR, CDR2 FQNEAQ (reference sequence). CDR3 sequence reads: CASSSSGQVNTEAFF. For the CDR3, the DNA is TGTGCCAGCAGCTCCTCTGGACAGGTGAACACTGAAGCTTTCTTT.

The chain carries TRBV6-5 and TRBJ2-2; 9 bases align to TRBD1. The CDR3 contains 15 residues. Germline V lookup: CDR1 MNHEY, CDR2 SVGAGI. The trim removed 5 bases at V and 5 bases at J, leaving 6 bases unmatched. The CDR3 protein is CASSIGQGMTGELFF. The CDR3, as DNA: TGTGCCAGCAGTATTGGACAGGGGATGACCGGGGAGCTGTTTTTT.

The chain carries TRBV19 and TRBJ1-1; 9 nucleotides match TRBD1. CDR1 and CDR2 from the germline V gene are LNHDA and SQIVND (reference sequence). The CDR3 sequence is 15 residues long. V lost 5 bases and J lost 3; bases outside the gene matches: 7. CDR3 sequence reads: CASSPGQGSYTEAFF. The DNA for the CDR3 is TGTGCCAGTAGTCCAGGACAGGGGAGTTACACTGAAGCTTTCTTT.

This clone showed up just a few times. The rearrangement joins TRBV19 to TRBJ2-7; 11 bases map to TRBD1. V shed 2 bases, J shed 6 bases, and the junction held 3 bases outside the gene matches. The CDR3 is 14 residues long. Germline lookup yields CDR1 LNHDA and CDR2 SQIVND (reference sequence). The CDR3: CASSIRTGGFEQYF. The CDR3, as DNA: TGTGCCAGTAGTATAAGGACAGGGGGCTTCGAGCAGTACTTC.

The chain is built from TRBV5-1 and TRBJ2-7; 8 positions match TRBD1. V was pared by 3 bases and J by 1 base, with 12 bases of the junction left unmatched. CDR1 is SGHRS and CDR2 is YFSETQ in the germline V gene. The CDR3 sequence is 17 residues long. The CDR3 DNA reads TGCGCCAGCAGCTCCAAATTCGGACAGGGAGGTTCCTACGAGCAGTACTTC. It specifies CASSSKFGQGGSYEQYF.

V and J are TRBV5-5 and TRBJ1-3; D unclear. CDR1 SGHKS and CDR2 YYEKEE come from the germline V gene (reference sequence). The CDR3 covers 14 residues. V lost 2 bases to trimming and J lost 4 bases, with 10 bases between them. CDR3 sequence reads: CASSFTQSGNTIYF. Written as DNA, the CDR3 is TGTGCCAGCAGCTTCACACAGTCCGGAAACACCATATATTTT.

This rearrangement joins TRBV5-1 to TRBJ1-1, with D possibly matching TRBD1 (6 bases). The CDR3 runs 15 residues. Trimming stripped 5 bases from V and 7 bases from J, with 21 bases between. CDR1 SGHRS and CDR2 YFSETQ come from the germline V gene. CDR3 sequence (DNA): TGCGCCAGCAGGCCTCCGGGACACAACATGGATGAAGCTTTCTTT. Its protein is CASRPPGHNMDEAFF.

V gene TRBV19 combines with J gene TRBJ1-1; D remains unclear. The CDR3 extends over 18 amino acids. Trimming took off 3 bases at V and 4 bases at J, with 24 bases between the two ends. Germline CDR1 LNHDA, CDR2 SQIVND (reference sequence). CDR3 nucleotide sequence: TGTGCCAGTAGTATGGGCGGCCGGGCCCTCCCAGAGGGCACTGAAGCTTTCTTT. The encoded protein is CASSMGGRALPEGTEAFF.

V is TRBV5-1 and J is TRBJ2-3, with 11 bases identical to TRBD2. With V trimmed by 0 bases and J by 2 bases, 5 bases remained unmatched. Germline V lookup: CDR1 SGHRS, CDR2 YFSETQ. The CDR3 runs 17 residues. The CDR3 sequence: CASSLGLAGRITDTQYF. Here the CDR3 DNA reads TGCGCCAGCAGCTTGGGACTAGCGGGGAGAATCACAGATACGCAGTATTTT. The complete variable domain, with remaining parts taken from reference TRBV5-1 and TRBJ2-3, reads KAGVTQTPRYLIKTRGQQVTLSCSPISGHRSVSWYQQTPGQGLQFLFEYFSETQRNKGNFPGRFSGRQFSNSRSEMNVSTLELGDSALYLCASSLGLAGRITDTQYFGPGTRLTVL.

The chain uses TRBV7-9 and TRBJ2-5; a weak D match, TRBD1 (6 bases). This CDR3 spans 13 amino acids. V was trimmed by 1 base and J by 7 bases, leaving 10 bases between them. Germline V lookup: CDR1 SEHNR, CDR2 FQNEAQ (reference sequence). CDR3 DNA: TGTGCCAGCAGCTTAGGGGGGCCGGGGACCCAGTACTTC. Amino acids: CASSLGGPGTQYF. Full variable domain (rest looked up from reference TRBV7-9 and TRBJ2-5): DTGVSQNPRHKITKRGQNVTFRCDPISEHNRLYWYRQTLGQGPEFLTYFQNEAQLEKSRLLSDRFSAERPKGSFSTLEIQRTEQGDSAMYLCASSLGGPGTQYFGPGTRLLVL.

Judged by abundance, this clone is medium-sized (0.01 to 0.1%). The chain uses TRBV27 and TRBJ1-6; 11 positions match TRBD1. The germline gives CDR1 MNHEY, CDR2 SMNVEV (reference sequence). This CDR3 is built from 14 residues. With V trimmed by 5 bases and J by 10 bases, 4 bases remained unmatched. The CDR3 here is CASSRTGGESPLHF. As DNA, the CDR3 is TGTGCCAGCAGTAGGACAGGGGGCGAATCACCCCTCCACTTT.

CDR3 sequence reads: CSVEQGRRSYNEQFF. CDR3 nucleotide sequence: TGCAGCGTCGAACAGGGGCGTCGCTCCTACAATGAGCAGTTCTTC. The J gene is TRBJ2-1, the V gene TRBV29-1, with TRBD1 matching 7 bases. V lost 6 bases and J lost 0; bases outside the gene matches: 8. This CDR3 contains 15 residues. Germline CDR1 reads SQVTM; CDR2 reads ANQGSEA.

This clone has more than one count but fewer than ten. CDR3 sequence (DNA): TGTGCCAGCAGTGAAGCAAAGAGACAGGGTGGTGGCTACACCTTC. Translating it yields CASSEAKRQGGGYTF. The J gene is TRBJ1-2, the V gene TRBV6-1; TRBD1 aligns across 7 bases. CDR3 length equals 15 residues. Losses at the gene ends were 0 bases for V and 7 bases for J; bases not matched to a gene: 8. CDR1 and CDR2 from the germline V gene are MNHNS and SASEGT.

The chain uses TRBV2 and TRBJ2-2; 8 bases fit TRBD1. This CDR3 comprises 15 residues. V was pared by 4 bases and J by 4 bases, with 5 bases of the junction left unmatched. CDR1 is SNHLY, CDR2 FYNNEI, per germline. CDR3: CASSVWTGITGELFF. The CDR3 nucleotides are TGTGCCAGCAGTGTGTGGACAGGGATCACCGGGGAGCTGTTTTTT.

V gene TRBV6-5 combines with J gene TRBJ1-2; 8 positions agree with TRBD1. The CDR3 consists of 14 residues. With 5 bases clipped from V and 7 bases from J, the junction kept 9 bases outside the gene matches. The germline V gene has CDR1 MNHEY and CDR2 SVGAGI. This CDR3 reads CASSNRQGSGGYTF. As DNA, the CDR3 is TGTGCCAGCAGTAACCGACAGGGGTCGGGTGGCTACACCTTC.

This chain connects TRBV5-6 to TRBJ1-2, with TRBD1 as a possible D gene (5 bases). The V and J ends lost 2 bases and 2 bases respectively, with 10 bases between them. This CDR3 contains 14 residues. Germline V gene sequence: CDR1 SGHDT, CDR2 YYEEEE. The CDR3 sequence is CASSLTGLNYGYTF. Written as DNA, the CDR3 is TGTGCCAGCAGCTTAACAGGTTTGAACTATGGCTACACCTTC. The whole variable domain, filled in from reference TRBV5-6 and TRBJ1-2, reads DAGVTQSPTHLIKTRGQQVTLRCSPKSGHDTVSWYQQALGQGPQFIFQYYEEEERQRGNFPDRFSGHQFPNYSSELNVNALLLGDSALYLCASSLTGLNYGYTFGSGTRLTVV.

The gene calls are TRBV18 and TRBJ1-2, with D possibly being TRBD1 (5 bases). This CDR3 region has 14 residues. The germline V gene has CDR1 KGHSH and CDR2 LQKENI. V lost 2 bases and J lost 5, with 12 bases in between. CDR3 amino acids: CASSPTDSDYGYTF. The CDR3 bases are TGTGCCAGCTCACCAACAGACAGCGATTATGGCTACACCTTC.